This TCR beta chain is drawn from a study of cytomegalovirus exposure and HLA in healthy donors. CDR3 length: 13 amino acids. Germline values: CDR1 SGHRS, CDR2 YFSETQ. The V and J ends lost 4 bases and 3 bases, in that order; junction bases with no gene match: 4. In the case of this clone: The antigen remains unidentified.

Researchers ran the PCR with 60 Vbeta and 13 Jbeta primers. Profiled with immunoSEQ multiplex PCR; TCRdb holds only in-frame clones, not every one. The sample carries fewer than 120,000 clones, about 86% recorded once. The study's findings and limits: The study flagged some 170 TCR beta chains as cytomegalovirus-associated. Association of 15,000 to 20,000 TCR beta sequences with HLA alleles was found at 0.05 false discovery rate in a later analysis.

The receptor was derived from a man in his forties or fifties in good health and CMV-seronegative. The chain uses TRBV5-1 and TRBJ2-7, with 7 bases lining up with TRBD1. The sequenced material came from PBMCs. CDR3 sequence reads: CASSRDSDYEQYF. CDR3 DNA sequence: TGCGCCAGCAGCCGGGACAGTGACTACGAGCAGTACTTC.